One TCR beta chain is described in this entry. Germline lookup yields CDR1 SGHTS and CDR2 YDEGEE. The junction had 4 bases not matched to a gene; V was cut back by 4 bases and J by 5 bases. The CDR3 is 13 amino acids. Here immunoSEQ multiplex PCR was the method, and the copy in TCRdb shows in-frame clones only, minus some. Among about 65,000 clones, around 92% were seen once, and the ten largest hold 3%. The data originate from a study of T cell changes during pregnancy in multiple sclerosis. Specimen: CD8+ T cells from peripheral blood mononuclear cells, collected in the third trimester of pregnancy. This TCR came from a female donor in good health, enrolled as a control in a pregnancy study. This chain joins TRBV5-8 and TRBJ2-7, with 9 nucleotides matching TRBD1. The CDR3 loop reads CASSHDRGNEQYF. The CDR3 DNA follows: TGTGCCAGCAGCCACGACAGGGGGAACGAGCAGTACTTC.